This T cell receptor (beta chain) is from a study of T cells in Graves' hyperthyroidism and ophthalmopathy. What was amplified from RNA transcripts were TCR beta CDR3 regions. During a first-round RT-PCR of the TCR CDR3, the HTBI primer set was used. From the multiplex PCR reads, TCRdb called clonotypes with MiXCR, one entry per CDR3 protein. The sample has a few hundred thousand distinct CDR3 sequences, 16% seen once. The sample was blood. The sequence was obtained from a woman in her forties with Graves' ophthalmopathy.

In nucleotides, the CDR3 is TGCGCCAGCAGCTTGGGGAATGAAGCTTTCTTT. Translation: CASSLGNEAFF. The genes are TRBV5-1 and TRBJ1-1, with no clear D. The V and J ends lost 0 bases and 7 bases respectively, with 4 bases between them. CDR1 is SGHRS, CDR2 YFSETQ, per germline. This CDR3 has 11 residues.